This TCR beta chain was identified in a study of vaccination and CD4 T cells after COVID-19. About the research overall: Across the group, participants received two doses of either BNT162b2 or mRNA-1273 vaccine. A median of roughly 97 days (range 35 to 161) separated diagnosis from post-COVID sampling. Overlapping spike peptides from SARS-CoV-2, HCoV-NL63, HCoV-OC43 and HCoV-229E served to stimulate the cells. Regarding the study as a whole: Researchers looked at relatively few convalescent patients and had no early post-infection timepoints.

This clonotype turned up a few times. Its specificity is not known. Trimming stripped 5 bases from V and 3 bases from J, with 20 bases between. This CDR3 contains 15 residues. Germline V gene sequence: CDR1 DFQATT, CDR2 SNEGSKA (reference sequence). Researchers used the Oncomine TCR Beta short-read assay to sequence DNA from cultured CD4+ T cells. MiXCR was run by TCRdb on the PCR reads, yielding one entry per CDR3 protein. This sample has around 19,000 distinct CDR3 sequences, with around 50% found just once. As to treatment: roughly ten-day PBMC culture with coronavirus spike peptide pools or control peptides (ViraFEST assay).

The rearrangement links TRBV20-1 to TRBJ2-7; perhaps D is TRBD1 or TRBD2 (6 bases each). Sequencing was performed on CD4+ T cells from blood, cultured in vitro. This TCR came from a human donor who had recovered from COVID-19. Here the CDR3 reads CSAQGLKQGLYEQYF. The CDR3 DNA reads as TGCAGTGCTCAAGGATTAAAACAGGGACTCTACGAGCAGTACTTC.